Included here is one T cell receptor (beta chain) sequence, with context. Its antigen is unknown. Germline V gives CDR1 KGHSH, CDR2 LQKENI. With 6 bases removed from V and 0 bases from J, the gap between germline ends came to 15 bases. The CDR3 spans 15 residues. MiXCR, applied by TCRdb to the RT-PCR reads, yields one record per CDR3 protein. The table lists approximately 520,000 distinct CDR3 sequences, about 25% of them singletons. The record originates from a study of response to subunit inactivated influenza vaccine. Study-wide results and limits: Few additional T cells are recruited per seasonal influenza vaccination, authors suggested.

The rearrangement uses TRBV18 and TRBJ2-7, with D perhaps assigned TRBD1 or TRBD2 (6 bases each). This TCR was sampled from a man aged 50-59 years who received an inactivated influenza vaccine. This material consisted of CD4+ T cells sorted from PBMCs, taken approximately 5 days after vaccination. The CDR3 region is CASSLRRGDSYEQYF. CDR3 DNA: TGTGCCAGCTCCCTTCGGAGGGGGGACTCCTACGAGCAGTACTTC.